Presented here are 17 T cell receptor beta chains from one specimen sequenced in a study of blood T cells in healthy people across ages. Combining a sample-barcoded 5' primer with a J-beta primer mix, a second PCR ran for 7 to 11 cycles. TCRdb reprocessed the 5' RACE reads via MiXCR and lists one record per CDR3 protein. Here the sample spans around 900,000 distinct CDR3 sequences, around 30% being singletons. The source material was blood. These receptors all stem from a woman over 75 in good health.

This clonotype was observed many times. The chain carries TRBV7-9 and TRBJ2-3; 11 bases map to TRBD2. The V gene's germline CDR1 is SEHNR and CDR2 FQNEAQ (reference sequence). V was pared by 3 bases and J by 5 bases, with 7 bases of the junction left unmatched. This CDR3 has 16 amino acids. CDR3 in amino acids: CASSFSGGAWRDTQYF. CDR3 coding DNA: TGTGCCAGCAGCTTTAGCGGGGGGGCTTGGCGAGATACGCAGTATTTT.

The genes are TRBV20-1 and TRBJ1-1; no firm D call. With 1 base removed from V and 4 bases from J, the gap between germline ends came to 10 bases. CDR3 size: 13 residues. Germline V gene lookup returns CDR1 DFQATT and CDR2 SNEGSKA (reference sequence). The CDR3 loop is CSARGHLSTEAFF. CDR3 nucleotides: TGCAGTGCTAGAGGCCACCTGAGCACTGAAGCTTTCTTT.

This chain joins TRBV7-9 and TRBJ2-3; 7 bases are a match to TRBD1. This CDR3 is built from 14 residues. Per germline, CDR1 SEHNR and CDR2 FQNEAQ (reference sequence). V lost 2 bases, J lost 7 bases, and 6 bases stayed unmatched. CDR3 in amino acids: CASSLTGTEYTQYF. Here the CDR3 DNA reads TGTGCCAGCAGCTTAACTGGGACAGAATATACGCAGTATTTT.

This clonotype was seen ten or more times. J is TRBJ2-7 and V is TRBV20-1; a weak D match, TRBD1 (6 bases). V lost 0 bases and J 10 bases, leaving 22 bases between the germline ends. Germline V gene sequence: CDR1 DFQATT, CDR2 SNEGSKA (reference sequence). The CDR3 loop spans 15 amino acids. CDR3 loop: CSARDGSSPSGDQYF. The CDR3 region has the DNA TGCAGTGCTAGAGATGGCTCCTCCCCTTCAGGGGACCAGTACTTC.

About this clonotype itself: This clone may be a read error of a much larger clone one base away. The CDR3 here is CSASQRGLQNIQYF. The CDR3 DNA is TGCAGTGCTAGTCAGAGGGGTCTACAAAACATTCAGTACTTC. V gene TRBV20-1 combines with J gene TRBJ2-4; tentatively, D is TRBD1 or TRBD2 (5 bases each). The CDR3 is 14 amino acids. Germline assignment: CDR1 DFQATT and CDR2 SNEGSKA (reference sequence). V was clipped by 3 bases and J by 5 bases, with 14 bases between them.

This clonotype was recorded a few times. V is TRBV7-8 and J is TRBJ2-1; TRBD2 aligns across 10 bases. The CDR3 is 15 amino acids. V lost 5 bases, J lost 7 bases, and 8 bases stayed unmatched. CDR1 and CDR2 from the germline V gene are SGHVS and FQNEAQ. CDR3 DNA sequence: TGTGCCAGCAGCCGAGCGGGGGGGCCGGGAAATGAGCAGTTCTTC. It yields the protein CASSRAGGPGNEQFF. Supplemented by reference TRBV7-8 and TRBJ2-1, the full variable domain reads GAGVSQSPRYKVAKRGQDVALRCDPISGHVSLFWYQQALGQGPEFLTYFQNEAQLDKSGLPSDRFFAERPEGSVSTLKIQRTQQEDSAVYLCASSRAGGPGNEQFFGPGTRLTVL.

This clonotype was found a few times. A much larger clone is a single base away; this may be a read error. CDR3 in DNA: TGCGCCAGCAGCCAAGCATGGTCCAGCCAGAGTAGGGGCTCTGGGGCCAACGTCCTGACTTTC. Translated: CASSQAWSSQSRGSGANVLTF. The chain employs TRBV4-3 and TRBJ2-6, with D perhaps TRBD1 (5 bases). The germline V gene has CDR1 LGHNA and CDR2 YSLEER. This CDR3 contains 21 residues. Deletions cut 1 base from V and 0 bases from J, with 22 bases between.

This clonotype came up many times. V gene TRBV6-6 combines with J gene TRBJ1-2; no clear D gene. Trimming removed 8 bases at V and 8 bases at J, with 15 bases between. Germline CDR1 reads MNHNY; CDR2 reads SVGAGI (reference sequence). The CDR3 is 12 residues long. CDR3 bases: TGTGCCAGCGCTACCCCCGCGTGGGGCTACACCTTC. Encoded protein: CASATPAWGYTF.

On this clonotype itself: This may be a read error, as it is one base from a much larger clone. The chain recombines TRBV3-1 with TRBJ2-7; either TRBD1 or TRBD2 may fit D (6 bases each). Germline V CDR1 and CDR2: LGHDT, YNNKEL (reference sequence). The CDR3 spans 19 residues. CDR3 DNA sequence: TGTGCCAGCAACCAAGGGGGGTGGGGAGCCCTTGCAGCCCCAAGGGAGCAGTACTTC. Translated: CASNQGGWGALAAPREQYF.

Note on this clonotype: A read error is possible here, since a much larger clone lies one base away. The rearrangement joins TRBV3-1 to TRBJ1-6; D remains ambiguous. V was clipped by 0 bases and J by 8 bases, with 8 bases between them. The germline V gene encodes CDR1 LGHDT and CDR2 YNNKEL (reference sequence). The CDR3 consists of 14 residues. The CDR3 loop is CASSQDINYSPLHF. The DNA for the CDR3 is TGTGCCAGCAGCCAAGATATCAACTATTCACCCCTCCACTTT.

This clonotype was recorded at least ten times. The rearrangement joins TRBV9 to TRBJ2-5, with 7 nucleotides matching TRBD2. J was trimmed by 4 bases and V by 4 bases; bases with no gene match: 10. This CDR3 has 15 amino acids. Germline-derived CDR1 and CDR2 are SGDLS and YYNGEE. CDR3 in amino acids: CASSPRPSGPETQYF. For the CDR3, the DNA is TGTGCCAGCAGCCCGAGGCCTAGCGGACCAGAGACCCAGTACTTC.

This clonotype turned up a few times. In DNA form, the CDR3 reads TGTGCCTGGAGTGTAGGGCAGGGATTGTATACGCAGTATTTT. Residues: CAWSVGQGLYTQYF. The chain links TRBV30 to TRBJ2-3; tentative D call: TRBD1 (5 bases). This CDR3 is built from 14 residues. Per the germline V gene, CDR1 is GTSNPN and CDR2 is SVGIG (reference sequence). The ends were cut back, 0 bases at V and 7 bases at J, with 14 bases in the middle.

In this sample, this clonotype turned up once. A much more abundant neighbour one base away suggests this may be a read error. J is TRBJ2-1 and V is TRBV20-1; D not certain. Germline CDR1 DFQATT, CDR2 SNEGSKA (reference sequence). This CDR3 spans 13 amino acids. The CDR3 DNA reads TGCAGTGCTACCGGGCCTCCCTACAATGAGCGGTTCTTC. The encoded protein is CSATGPPYNERFF.

The chain carries TRBV18 and TRBJ2-7, with D possibly being TRBD1 or TRBD2 (5 bases each). V lost 5 bases to trimming and J lost 2 bases, with 19 bases between them. CDR3 length equals 16 residues. Germline V gene sequence: CDR1 KGHSH, CDR2 LQKENI. Here the CDR3 DNA reads TGTGCCAGCTCAGCGAAAGGGACGGATCAAACCTACGAGCAGTACTTC. Its translation is CASSAKGTDQTYEQYF.

The gene calls are TRBV20-1 and TRBJ1-4; D gene uncertain. The V end lost 1 base, the J end lost 4 bases, and 7 bases lay between the germline ends. The CDR3 spans 13 residues. CDR1 and CDR2 from the germline V gene are DFQATT and SNEGSKA (reference sequence). CDR3 region: CSARGVLNEKLFF. In DNA, the CDR3 is TGCAGTGCTAGAGGGGTCCTTAATGAAAAACTGTTTTTT.

The V gene is TRBV9, the J gene TRBJ2-4; no reliable D call. CDR3 length: 15 residues. CDR1 is SGDLS, CDR2 YYNGEE, per germline. V lost 0 bases and J lost 1, with 8 bases in between. The CDR3 coding sequence is TGTGCCAGCAGCGTAGATCCCCTGGCCAAAAACATTCAGTACTTC. The encoded protein is CASSVDPLAKNIQYF.

In regard to this clonotype: Given a much more abundant clone one base away, this may be a read error. The chain joins TRBV7-2 to TRBJ2-1; 7 bases align to TRBD2. Germline assignment: CDR1 SGHTA and CDR2 FQGNSA. With 5 bases clipped from V and 3 bases from J, the junction kept 7 bases outside the gene matches. The CDR3 spans 15 residues. Written as DNA, the CDR3 is TGTGCCAGCAGCCTCGGGGGGACCTTCTACAATGAGCAGTTCTTC. Translation gives CASSLGGTFYNEQFF.